Listed below are T cell receptor beta chains from one sample, sequenced in a study of blood T cell repertoires in COVID-19. The method was immunoSEQ multiplex PCR; TCRdb's version includes in-frame clones alone and lacks a portion of them. Among a few hundred thousand clones listed, 80% to 90% were seen once. Sequencing input: PBMCs or T cells enriched from blood (not recorded which). The origin of the receptors is a man aged 30-40 years who had recovered from COVID-19. Each CDR3 is given with its conserved first and last residue. D genes are given only for firm matches. Part of the rows lack a size; the others show once, few, many or a class for expanded clones.

D	V	J	size	CDR3	DNA
-	TRBV9	TRBJ1-1	-	CASSPNLGSRTEAFF	TGTGCCAGCAGCCCTAATTTGGGCTCAAGGACTGAAGCTTTCTTT
TRBD2	TRBV13	TRBJ2-3	few	CASSHRLAGGADTQYF	TGTGCCAGCAGCCACCGACTAGCGGGGGGGGCAGATACGCAGTATTTT
TRBD2	TRBV10-3	TRBJ2-1	-	CAISTSGGASGQFF	TGTGCCATCAGCACTAGCGGGGGGGCGTCTGGGCAGTTCTTC
TRBD2	TRBV18	TRBJ2-5	-	CASSPGLEQETQYF	TGTGCCAGCTCACCAGGACTAGAGCAAGAGACCCAGTACTTC
-	TRBV13	TRBJ1-1	-	CASSQWAGTEAFF	TGTGCCAGCAGCCAGTGGGCTGGAACTGAAGCTTTCTTT
-	TRBV7-9	TRBJ1-5	once	CASSFDTLGPQHF	TGTGCCAGCAGCTTTGACACCCTTGGGCCCCAGCATTTT
TRBD1	TRBV18	TRBJ1-5	-	CASSPGQGVGQPQHF	TGTGCCAGCTCACCGGGACAGGGTGTTGGACAGCCCCAGCATTTT
-	TRBV6-6	TRBJ2-1	-	CASSYREIDEQFF	TGTGCCAGCAGTTACAGGGAGATCGATGAGCAGTTCTTC
TRBD1	TRBV11-2	TRBJ2-3	once	CASSPDGTATDTQYF	TGTGCCAGCAGCCCAGATGGGACAGCCACAGATACGCAGTATTTT
-	TRBV7-2	TRBJ2-7	-	CASSLTSRGSYEQYF	TGTGCCAGCAGCTTAACTTCCAGGGGATCCTACGAGCAGTACTTC
-	TRBV7-2	TRBJ2-2	-	CASSFGTGGLGGNTGELFF	TGTGCCAGCAGCTTCGGAACGGGGGGCCTCGGAGGGAACACCGGGGAGCTGTTTTTT
TRBD1	TRBV18	TRBJ1-4	-	CASSPRTGRINEKLFF	TGTGCCAGCTCACCGCGGACAGGGAGAATTAATGAAAAACTGTTTTTT
-	TRBV11-2	TRBJ1-2	few	CASSSHRRSLYGYTF	TGTGCCAGCAGCTCCCACCGGAGGAGTCTCTATGGCTACACCTTC
-	TRBV10-3	TRBJ2-7	few	CATSRGASSYEQYF	TGTGCCACGAGCAGGGGGGCAAGCTCCTACGAGCAGTACTTC
-	TRBV5-8	TRBJ2-6	-	CASSFGLPGANVLTF	TGTGCCAGCAGCTTTGGACTCCCCGGGGCCAACGTCCTGACTTTC
-	TRBV6-5	TRBJ1-2	-	CASSYSWGDYGYTF	TGTGCCAGCAGTTACTCGTGGGGAGACTATGGCTACACCTTC
TRBD2	TRBV19	TRBJ2-5	-	CASSIDPPGSLAGSGETQYF	TGTGCCAGTAGTATAGACCCGCCGGGGTCCCTAGCGGGTTCGGGGGAGACCCAGTACTTC
TRBD1	TRBV7-9	TRBJ1-6	-	CASSLKVRTGGPNSPLHF	TGTGCCAGCAGCTTAAAAGTACGGACAGGGGGTCCCAATTCACCCCTCCACTTT
TRBD2	TRBV19	TRBJ2-1	-	CASSITGLAANNEQFF	TGTGCCAGTAGTATTACGGGACTAGCGGCCAATAATGAGCAGTTCTTC
-	TRBV5-4	TRBJ1-6	once	CASSFGVSSYNSPLHF	TGTGCCAGCAGCTTTGGTGTTAGCTCCTATAATTCACCCCTCCACTTT
-	TRBV4-1	TRBJ1-6	-	CASSADGVSSPLHF	TGCGCCAGCAGCGCGGACGGGGTCAGTTCACCCCTCCACTTT
TRBD1	TRBV3-1/TRBV3-2	TRBJ1-1	once	CASSQDRVFTMNTEAFF	TGTGCCAGCAGCCAGGACAGGGTTTTTACCATGAACACTGAAGCTTTCTTT
TRBD1	TRBV27	TRBJ1-3	-	CASSLVGTGGAGNTIYF	TGTGCCAGCAGTTTAGTCGGGACAGGGGGCGCAGGAAACACCATATATTTT
-	TRBV9	TRBJ1-6	-	CASSFPAANSPLHF	TGTGCCAGCAGCTTCCCGGCGGCGAATTCACCCCTCCACTTT
-	TRBV7-2	TRBJ2-6	few	CATTLSGANVLTF	TGTGCCACCACCCTATCTGGGGCCAACGTCCTGACTTTC
-	TRBV4-3	TRBJ1-6	few	CASSQDVDISSYNSPLHF	TGCGCCAGCAGCCAAGATGTTGACATTAGCTCCTATAATTCACCCCTCCACTTT
TRBD2	TRBV6-5	TRBJ2-3	few	CASHVGASGVDTQYF	TGTGCCTCCCACGTGGGGGCTAGCGGGGTGGACACGCAGTATTTT
TRBD2	TRBV9	TRBJ2-3	-	CASSVGLRVAGPTTDTQYF	TGTGCCAGCAGCGTAGGCTTGAGAGTAGCGGGCCCAACAACAGATACGCAGTATTTT
-	TRBV7-2	TRBJ2-5	-	CASSLDGNQETQYF	TGTGCCAGCAGCTTAGACGGGAACCAAGAGACCCAGTACTTC
-	TRBV25-1	TRBJ2-5	-	CASSPRTAQGYQETQYF	TGTGCCAGCAGTCCCCGGACAGCCCAAGGGTACCAAGAGACCCAGTACTTC
-	TRBV5-1	TRBJ2-1	-	CASSSTGSYNEQFF	TGCGCCAGCAGCTCGACCGGGAGTTACAATGAGCAGTTCTTC
-	TRBV7-2	TRBJ2-1	-	CASSLGAANEQFF	TGTGCCAGCAGCTTAGGGGCCGCCAATGAGCAGTTCTTC
-	TRBV7-2	TRBJ1-6	once	CASSFRGGNSPLHF	TGTGCCAGCAGCTTCCGGGGAGGGAATTCACCCCTCCACTTT
-	TRBV14	TRBJ2-1	-	CASSLRQFSANEQFF	TGTGCCAGCAGCCTCCGACAGTTCTCGGCCAATGAGCAGTTCTTC
-	TRBV5-1	TRBJ2-5	-	CASSLSGVGETQYF	TGCGCCAGCAGCTTGTCAGGGGTAGGAGAGACCCAGTACTTC
-	TRBV6-5	TRBJ2-7	-	CASSYSMVLDTYEQYF	TGTGCCAGCAGTTATTCTATGGTACTGGACACCTACGAGCAGTACTTC
TRBD1	TRBV7-6	TRBJ1-3	-	CASSSTGGSTGNTIYF	TGTGCCAGCAGCTCGACAGGGGGCTCAACTGGAAACACCATATATTTT
TRBD2	TRBV6-4	TRBJ2-2	many	CASSSGDTGELFF	TGTGCCAGCAGTAGCGGGGACACCGGGGAGCTGTTTTTT
-	TRBV2	TRBJ1-1	-	CASSERQPRNTEAFF	TGTGCCAGCAGTGAACGACAGCCGAGGAACACTGAAGCTTTCTTT
-	TRBV23-1	TRBJ1-6	few	CASSQIQTVNNSPLHF	TGCGCCAGCAGTCAAATCCAGACAGTAAATAATTCACCCCTCCACTTT
-	TRBV29-1	TRBJ2-3	-	CSGGEGENTQYF	TGCAGCGGGGGTGAGGGGGAAAATACGCAGTATTTT
TRBD1	TRBV7-2	TRBJ1-1	-	CASSSDRGAPEAFF	TGTGCCAGCAGCTCGGACAGGGGAGCTCCTGAAGCTTTCTTT
-	TRBV16	TRBJ1-2	-	CASSPGTPLWDYGYTF	TGTGCCAGCAGCCCGGGGACTCCCCTCTGGGACTATGGCTACACCTTC
-	TRBV5-4	TRBJ1-5	once	CASSFPGHDQPQHF	TGTGCCAGCAGCTTCCCAGGACATGATCAGCCCCAGCATTTT
TRBD1	TRBV25-1	TRBJ1-3	-	CASSATGQGHTIYF	TGTGCCAGCAGTGCCACCGGACAGGGCCACACCATATATTTT
TRBD1	TRBV7-9	TRBJ2-5	-	CASSLNRGLQETQYF	TGTGCCAGCAGCTTGAACAGGGGGCTCCAAGAGACCCAGTACTTC
-	TRBV2	TRBJ1-1	-	CASTMGHSANTEAFF	TGTGCCAGCACTATGGGACACTCTGCTAACACTGAAGCTTTCTTT
TRBD2	TRBV2	TRBJ2-3	-	CASRLAGDTKYF	TGTGCCAGCAGATTAGCGGGGGACACAAAGTATTTT
-	TRBV2	TRBJ1-1	-	CASSPQGNTEAFF	TGTGCCAGCAGTCCACAGGGGAACACTGAAGCTTTCTTT